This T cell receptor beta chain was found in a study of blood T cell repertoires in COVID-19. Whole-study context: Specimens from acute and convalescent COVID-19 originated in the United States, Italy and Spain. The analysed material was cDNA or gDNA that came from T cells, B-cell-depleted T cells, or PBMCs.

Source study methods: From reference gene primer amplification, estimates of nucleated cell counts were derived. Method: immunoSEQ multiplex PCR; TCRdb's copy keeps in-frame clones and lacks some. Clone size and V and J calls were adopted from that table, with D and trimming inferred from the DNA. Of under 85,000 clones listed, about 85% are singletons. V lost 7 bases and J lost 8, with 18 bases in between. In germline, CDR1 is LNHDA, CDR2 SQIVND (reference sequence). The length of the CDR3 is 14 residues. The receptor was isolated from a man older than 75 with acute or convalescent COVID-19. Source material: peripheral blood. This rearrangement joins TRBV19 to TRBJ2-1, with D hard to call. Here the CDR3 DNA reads TGTGCCAGTACCGAGTTCCTAGGCGCACATGAGCAGTTCTTC. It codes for CASTEFLGAHEQFF.